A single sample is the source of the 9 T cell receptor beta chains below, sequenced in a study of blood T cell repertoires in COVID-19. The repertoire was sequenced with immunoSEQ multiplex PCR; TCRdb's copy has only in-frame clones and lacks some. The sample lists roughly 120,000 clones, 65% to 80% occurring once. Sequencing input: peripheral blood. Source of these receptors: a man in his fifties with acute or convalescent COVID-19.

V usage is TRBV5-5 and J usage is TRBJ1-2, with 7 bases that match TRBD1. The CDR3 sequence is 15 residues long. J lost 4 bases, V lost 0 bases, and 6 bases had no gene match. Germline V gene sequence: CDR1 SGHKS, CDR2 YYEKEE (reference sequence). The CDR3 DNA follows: TGTGCCAGCAGCTTGGCAGGACAGGAGGCCTATGGCTACACCTTC. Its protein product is CASSLAGQEAYGYTF.

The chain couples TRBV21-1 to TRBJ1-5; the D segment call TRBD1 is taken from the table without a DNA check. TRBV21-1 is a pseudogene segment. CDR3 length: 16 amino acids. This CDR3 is CASSKGGQGDRQPQHF. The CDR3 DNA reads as TGTGCCAGCAGCAAAGGAGGACAGGGGGATAGACAGCCCCAGCATTTT.

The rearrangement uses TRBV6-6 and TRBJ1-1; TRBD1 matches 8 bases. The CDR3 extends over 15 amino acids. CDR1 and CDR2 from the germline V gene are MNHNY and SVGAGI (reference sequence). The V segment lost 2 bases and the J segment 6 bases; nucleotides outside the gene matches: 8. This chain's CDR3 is CASSYTGQGTPEAFF. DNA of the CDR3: TGTGCCAGCAGTTACACAGGACAGGGTACTCCTGAAGCTTTCTTT.

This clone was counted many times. CDR3 nucleotides: TGTGCCAGCAGTTACGGGACAGGGAACACCGGGGAGCTGTTTTTT. Protein sequence: CASSYGTGNTGELFF. The genes are TRBV27 and TRBJ2-2, with 8 positions matching TRBD1. Germline CDR1 reads MNHEY; CDR2 reads SMNVEV (reference sequence). The J segment lost 1 base and the V segment lost 4 bases, leaving 2 bases of the junction unmatched. The CDR3 loop spans 15 amino acids.

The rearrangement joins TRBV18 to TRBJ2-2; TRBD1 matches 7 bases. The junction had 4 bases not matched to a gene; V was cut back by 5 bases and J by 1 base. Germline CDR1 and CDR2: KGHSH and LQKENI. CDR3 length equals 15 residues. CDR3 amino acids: CASSTWTGNTGELFF. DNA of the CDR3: TGTGCCAGCTCAACCTGGACAGGGAACACCGGGGAGCTGTTTTTT. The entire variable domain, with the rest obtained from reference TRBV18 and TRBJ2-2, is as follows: NAGVMQNPRHLVRRRGQEARLRCSPMKGHSHVYWYRQLPEEGLKFMVYLQKENIIDESGMPKERFSAEFPKEGPSILRIQQVVRGDSAAYFCASSTWTGNTGELFFGEGSRLTVL.

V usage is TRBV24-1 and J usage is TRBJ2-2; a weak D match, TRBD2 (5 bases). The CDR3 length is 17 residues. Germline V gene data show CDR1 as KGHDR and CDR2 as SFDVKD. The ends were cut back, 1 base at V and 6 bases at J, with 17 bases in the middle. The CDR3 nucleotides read TGTGCCACCAGTGATTTAGATCGGGAATCGTCACCCGGGGAGCTGTTTTTT. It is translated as CATSDLDRESSPGELFF.

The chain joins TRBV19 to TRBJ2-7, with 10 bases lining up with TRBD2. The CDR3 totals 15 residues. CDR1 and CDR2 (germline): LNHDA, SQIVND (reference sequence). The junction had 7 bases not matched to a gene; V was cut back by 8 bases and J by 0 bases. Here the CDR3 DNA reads TGTGCCAGTTCTAGCGGGAGAGGATCCTCCTACGAGCAGTACTTC. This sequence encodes CASSSGRGSSYEQYF.

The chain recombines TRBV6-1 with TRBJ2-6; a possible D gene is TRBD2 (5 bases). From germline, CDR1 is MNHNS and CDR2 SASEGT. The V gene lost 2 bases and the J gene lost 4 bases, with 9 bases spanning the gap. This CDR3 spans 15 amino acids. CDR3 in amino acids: CASSEYGVGANVLTF. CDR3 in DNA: TGTGCCAGCAGTGAATACGGGGTCGGGGCCAACGTCCTGACTTTC.

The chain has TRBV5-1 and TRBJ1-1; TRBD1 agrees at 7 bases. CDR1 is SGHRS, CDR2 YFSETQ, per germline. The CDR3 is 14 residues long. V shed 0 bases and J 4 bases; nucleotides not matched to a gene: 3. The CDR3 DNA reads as TGCGCCAGCAGCTTGGGACAGGGAGTCACTGAAGCTTTCTTT. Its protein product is CASSLGQGVTEAFF. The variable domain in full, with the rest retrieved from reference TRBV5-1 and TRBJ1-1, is KAGVTQTPRYLIKTRGQQVTLSCSPISGHRSVSWYQQTPGQGLQFLFEYFSETQRNKGNFPGRFSGRQFSNSRSEMNVSTLELGDSALYLCASSLGQGVTEAFFGQGTRLTVV.